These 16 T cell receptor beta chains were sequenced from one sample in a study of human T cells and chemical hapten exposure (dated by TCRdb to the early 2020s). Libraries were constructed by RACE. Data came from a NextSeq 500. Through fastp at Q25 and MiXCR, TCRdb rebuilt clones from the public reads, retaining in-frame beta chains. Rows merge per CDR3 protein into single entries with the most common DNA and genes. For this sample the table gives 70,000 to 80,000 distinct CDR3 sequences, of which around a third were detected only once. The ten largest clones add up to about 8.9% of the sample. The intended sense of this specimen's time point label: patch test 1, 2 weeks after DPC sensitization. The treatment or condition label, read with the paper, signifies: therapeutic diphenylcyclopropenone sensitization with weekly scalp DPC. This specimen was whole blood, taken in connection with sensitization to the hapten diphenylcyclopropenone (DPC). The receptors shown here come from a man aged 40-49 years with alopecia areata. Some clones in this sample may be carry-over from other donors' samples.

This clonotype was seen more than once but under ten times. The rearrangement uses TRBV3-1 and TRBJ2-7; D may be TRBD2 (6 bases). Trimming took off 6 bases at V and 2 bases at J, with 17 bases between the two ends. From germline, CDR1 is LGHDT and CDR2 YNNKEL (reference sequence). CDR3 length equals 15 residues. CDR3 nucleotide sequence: TGTGCCAGCAGTAAGACCGGGACTGGGCCCTACGAGCAGTACTTC. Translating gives CASSKTGTGPYEQYF.

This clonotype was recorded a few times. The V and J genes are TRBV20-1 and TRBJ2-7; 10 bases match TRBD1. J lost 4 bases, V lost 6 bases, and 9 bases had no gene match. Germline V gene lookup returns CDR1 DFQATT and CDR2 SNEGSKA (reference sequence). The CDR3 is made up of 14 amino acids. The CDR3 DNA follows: TGCAGTGCAACGCCGACAGGGGGCGGTTACGAGCAGTACTTC. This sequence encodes CSATPTGGGYEQYF.

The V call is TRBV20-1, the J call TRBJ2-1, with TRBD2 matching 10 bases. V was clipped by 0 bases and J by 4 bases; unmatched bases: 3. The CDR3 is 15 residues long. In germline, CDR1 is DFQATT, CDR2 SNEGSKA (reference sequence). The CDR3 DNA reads TGCAGTGCTAGAGAACCGGGACTAGCGTACAATGAGCAGTTCTTC. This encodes CSAREPGLAYNEQFF.

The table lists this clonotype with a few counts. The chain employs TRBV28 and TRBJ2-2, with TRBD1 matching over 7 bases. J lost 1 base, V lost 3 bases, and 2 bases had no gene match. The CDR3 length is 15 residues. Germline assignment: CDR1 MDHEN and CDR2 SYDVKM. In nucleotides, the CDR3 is TGTGCCAGCAGTTTCGGGACAGAGAACACCGGGGAGCTGTTTTTT. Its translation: CASSFGTENTGELFF.

CDR3 loop: CASSQGDTQYF. In nucleotides, the CDR3 is TGTGCCAGCAGTCAAGGAGATACGCAGTATTTT. This chain links TRBV7-9 with TRBJ2-3, with D unresolved. The CDR3 runs 11 residues. Trimming pared 6 bases from V and 5 bases from J, leaving 6 bases between. From germline, CDR1 is SEHNR and CDR2 FQNEAQ (reference sequence). The variable domain in full, completed from reference TRBV7-9 and TRBJ2-3, reads DTGVSQNPRHKITKRGQNVTFRCDPISEHNRLYWYRQTLGQGPEFLTYFQNEAQLEKSRLLSDRFSAERPKGSFSTLEIQRTEQGDSAMYLCASSQGDTQYFGPGTRLTVL.

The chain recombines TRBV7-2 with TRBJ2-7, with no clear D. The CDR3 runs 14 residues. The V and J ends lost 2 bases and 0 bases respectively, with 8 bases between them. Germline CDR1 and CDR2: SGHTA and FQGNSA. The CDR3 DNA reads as TGTGCCAGCAGCTTATTTGGTAGCTCCTACGAGCAGTACTTC. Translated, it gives CASSLFGSSYEQYF.

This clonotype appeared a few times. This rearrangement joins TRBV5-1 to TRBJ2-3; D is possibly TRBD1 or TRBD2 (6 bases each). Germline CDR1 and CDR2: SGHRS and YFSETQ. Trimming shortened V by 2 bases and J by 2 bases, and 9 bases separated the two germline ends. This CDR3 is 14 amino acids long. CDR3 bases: TGCGCCAGCAGCTTAGGGGGGTACACAGATACGCAGTATTTT. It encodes CASSLGGYTDTQYF.

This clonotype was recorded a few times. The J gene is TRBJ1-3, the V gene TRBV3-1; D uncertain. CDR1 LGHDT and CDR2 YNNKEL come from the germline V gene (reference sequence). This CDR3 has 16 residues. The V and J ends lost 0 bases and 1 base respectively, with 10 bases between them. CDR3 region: CASSQDPSGSGNTIYF. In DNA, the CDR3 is TGTGCCAGCAGCCAAGACCCCTCCGGGTCTGGAAACACCATATATTTT.

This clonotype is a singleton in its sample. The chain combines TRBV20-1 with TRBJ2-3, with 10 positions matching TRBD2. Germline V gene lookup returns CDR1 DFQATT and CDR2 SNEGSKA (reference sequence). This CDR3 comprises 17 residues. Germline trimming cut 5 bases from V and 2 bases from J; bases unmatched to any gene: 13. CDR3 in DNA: TGCAGTGCTCAGAAACCTTGGACTAGCGGAATCACAGATACGCAGTATTTT. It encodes CSAQKPWTSGITDTQYF.

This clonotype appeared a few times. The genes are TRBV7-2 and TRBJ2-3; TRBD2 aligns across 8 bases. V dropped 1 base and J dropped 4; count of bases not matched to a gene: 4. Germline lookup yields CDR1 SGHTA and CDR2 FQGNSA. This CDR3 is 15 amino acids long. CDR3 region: CASSLVAGGPDTQYF. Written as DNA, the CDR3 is TGTGCCAGCAGCTTAGTTGCGGGAGGTCCAGATACGCAGTATTTT.

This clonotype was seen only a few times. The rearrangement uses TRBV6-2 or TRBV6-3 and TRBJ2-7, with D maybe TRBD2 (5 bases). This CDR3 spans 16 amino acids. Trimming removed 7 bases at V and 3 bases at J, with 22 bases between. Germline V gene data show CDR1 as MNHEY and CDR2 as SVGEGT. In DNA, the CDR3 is TGTGCCAGCAAGCAGGCGCGGGTGTCACAGTTCTACGAGCAGTACTTC. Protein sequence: CASKQARVSQFYEQYF.

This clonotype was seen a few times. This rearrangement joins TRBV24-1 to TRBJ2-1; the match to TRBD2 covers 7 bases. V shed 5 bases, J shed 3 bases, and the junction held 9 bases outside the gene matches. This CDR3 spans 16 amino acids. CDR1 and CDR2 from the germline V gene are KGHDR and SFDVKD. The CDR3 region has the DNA TGTGCCACCAGTGGAGTGACGGGGGGACGCTACAATGAGCAGTTCTTC. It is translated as CATSGVTGGRYNEQFF.

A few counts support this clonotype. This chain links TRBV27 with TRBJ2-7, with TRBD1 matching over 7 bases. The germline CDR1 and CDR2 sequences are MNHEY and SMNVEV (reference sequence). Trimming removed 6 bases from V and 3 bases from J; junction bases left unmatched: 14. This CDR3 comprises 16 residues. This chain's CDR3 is CASRNGQVGVSYEQYF. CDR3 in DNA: TGTGCCAGCAGAAACGGACAGGTGGGGGTCAGCTACGAGCAGTACTTC.

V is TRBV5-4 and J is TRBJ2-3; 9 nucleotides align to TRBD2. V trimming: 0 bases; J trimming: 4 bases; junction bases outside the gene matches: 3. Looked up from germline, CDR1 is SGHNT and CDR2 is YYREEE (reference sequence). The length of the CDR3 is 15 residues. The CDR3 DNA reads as TGTGCCAGCAGCTTGGCTAGCGGGACAGCAGATACGCAGTATTTT. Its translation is CASSLASGTADTQYF.

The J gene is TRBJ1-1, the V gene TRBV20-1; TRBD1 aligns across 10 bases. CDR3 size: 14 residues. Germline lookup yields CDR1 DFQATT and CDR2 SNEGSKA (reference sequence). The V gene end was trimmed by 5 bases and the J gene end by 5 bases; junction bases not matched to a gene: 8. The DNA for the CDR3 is TGCAGTGCTCTATCGGACAGGGGGATTACTGAAGCTTTCTTT. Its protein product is CSALSDRGITEAFF.

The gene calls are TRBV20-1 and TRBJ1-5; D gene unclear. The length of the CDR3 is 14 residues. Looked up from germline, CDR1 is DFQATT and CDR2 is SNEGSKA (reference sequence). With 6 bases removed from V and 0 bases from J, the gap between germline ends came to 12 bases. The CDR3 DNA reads TGCAGTGCCGCGACCGAGGTTAGCAATCAGCCCCAGCATTTT. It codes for CSAATEVSNQPQHF.